Listed below are T cell receptor beta chains from one sample, sequenced in a study of beta chain features in type 1 diabetes. The protocol was immunoSEQ multiplex PCR, while the TCRdb copy is restricted to in-frame clones and leaves out a portion. The repertoire holds about 160,000 clones, with approximately 10% as singletons. The sequenced sample was central memory CD4+ T cells from blood. The origin of the receptors is a man aged 25-40 years with type 1 diabetes. Each CDR3 is given without its conserved first and last residue.

V gene	J gene	CDR3 protein
TRBV28	TRBJ2-3	ASWGLLNTDTQY
TRBV5-1	TRBJ2-3	ASSLTSGSWGDTQY
TRBV7-9	TRBJ1-5	ASSRQPNNQPQH
TRBV7-9	TRBJ2-1	ASSLASGLAEGEQF
TRBV28	TRBJ2-2	ASQSPSGSSGELF
TRBV5-1	TRBJ1-4	ASSLASRQQPGKLF
TRBV7-9	TRBJ1-2	ASSLTAGEGYT
TRBV6-6	TRBJ2-7	ASSYKGVDEQY
TRBV11-2	TRBJ1-3	ASSERTAGGNTIY
TRBV28	TRBJ1-1	ASSSPGRGTEAF
TRBV2	TRBJ2-7	ASSEQGAGRAYEQY
TRBV7-2	TRBJ2-5	ASSLTGGQETQY
TRBV7-9	TRBJ1-4	ASSWPTGRYEKLF
TRBV5-1	TRBJ2-2	ASSSDSRGSGTGELF
TRBV16	TRBJ1-2	ASSPTAGYT
TRBV9	TRBJ2-5	ASSVGEDKQETQY
TRBV2	TRBJ1-4	ASSDQGTGAEKLF
TRBV16	TRBJ2-7	ASSQSVAALHEQY
TRBV7-2	TRBJ1-2	ASSFGQGNYGYT
TRBV6-6	TRBJ1-5	ASKGVNQPQH
TRBV18	TRBJ2-7	ASTLLRGTHEQY
TRBV7-3	TRBJ2-3	ASSLSLAGVDTQY
TRBV9	TRBJ2-1	ASSVGAGENEQF
TRBV7-8	TRBJ2-1	ASSTRLAGGPI
TRBV7-6	TRBJ2-5	ASSLGTSGSQETQY
TRBV27	TRBJ1-1	ASSLLGTGLNTEAF
TRBV27	TRBJ2-5	ASSMRLAEETQY
TRBV5-1	TRBJ1-2	ASSFGQGDYGYT
TRBV7-9	TRBJ1-2	ASSLGRQMDGYT
TRBV19	TRBJ1-1	ASSIMGLGTEAF
TRBV4-2	TRBJ1-2	ASSQDPGSYGYT
TRBV9	TRBJ2-7	ASSVATFSYEQY
TRBV7-9	TRBJ2-3	ASSSSGSTDTQY
TRBV7-3	TRBJ1-1	ASSNQGNTEAF
TRBV7-2	TRBJ2-1	ASNFVAGRNNEQF
TRBV29-1	TRBJ2-3	SVDRGKRDTQY
TRBV2	TRBJ2-1	ASSLERDSYNEQF
TRBV7-9	TRBJ2-7	ASSRQGSAAYEQY
TRBV21-1	TRBJ2-7	ASSKGTGVEQY
TRBV18	TRBJ2-1	ASSPFEHLDNEQF
TRBV7-2	TRBJ2-2	ASRNGRADTTGELF
TRBV30	TRBJ1-4	AWSGGDKLF
TRBV28	TRBJ2-7	ASSLRAGRPY
TRBV30	TRBJ2-2	AWGPDFYGELF
TRBV7-8	TRBJ2-7	ASSLFGTGGYEQY